This T cell receptor beta chain was found in a study of shared clonotypes between healthy human individuals. In its sample, this clone was seen a few times. V was cut by 2 bases and J by 1 base, with 2 bases left in between. The length of the CDR3 is 12 residues. The germline gives CDR1 SGHTA, CDR2 FQGNSA. Several immunoSEQ plates held equal portions of the genomic DNA taken from each subset. Only in-frame clones appear in the TCRdb table, and some are missing; sequencing was by immunoSEQ multiplex PCR. The sample records some 2,000,000 clones, 95% being singletons. The chain combines TRBV7-2 with TRBJ2-5; D call uncertain. This receptor was obtained from a man between 18 and 35 years old in good health. The material sequenced was naive CD4+ T cells sorted from blood. The subset: CD45RA+ positively selected. The CDR3 region is CASSLRQETQYF. Written as DNA, the CDR3 is TGTGCCAGCAGCTTACGCCAAGAGACCCAGTACTTC.